This T cell receptor (beta chain) was retrieved from a study of cytomegalovirus exposure and HLA in healthy donors. Findings and limits, study-wide: Generally TCR sequences proved uncommon, though certain public TCRs appeared in numerous donors. Cytomegalovirus-associated status was assigned to about 160 TCR beta chains.

This CDR3 has 14 amino acids. With V trimmed by 2 bases and J by 8 bases, 7 bases remained unmatched. CDR1 and CDR2 (germline): MDHEN, SYDVKM. The table came from immunoSEQ multiplex PCR; TCRdb's copy has only in-frame clones and leaves some out. Of 150,000 to 200,000 clones listed, around nine tenths are singletons. To note about this clone: Its antigen is not known.

Separate from the 666-subject first cohort, the approximately 130-subject validation cohort was the one that the donors belonged to. Sequenced input: PBMCs. The TCR sequence derives from a man aged 18 to 35 in good health and CMV-seronegative. The chain is built from TRBV28 and TRBJ1-2, with 8 bases lining up with TRBD1. This CDR3 is CASSLGAGGEGYTF. The CDR3 nucleotides read TGTGCCAGCAGTTTAGGGGCAGGGGGCGAGGGCTACACCTTC.